This T cell receptor beta chain was sequenced during a study of control samples from healthy donors and cancer patients. Using immunoSEQ multiplex PCR, the repertoire was profiled, and TCRdb retains in-frame clones only, with some absent. The sample carries 76,000 or so clones, approximately 88% recorded once. This CDR3 contains 15 residues. Germline V lookup: CDR1 MNHNS, CDR2 SASEGT. V gave up 2 bases and J gave up 4 bases; unmatched junction bases: 7. V gene TRBV6-1 combines with J gene TRBJ1-1; TRBD1 agrees at 7 bases. Sequencing was carried out using PBMCs. This clonotype was sampled from a woman aged 45-65 years with colorectal cancer. The CDR3 loop is CASSEPGGGGTEAFF. CDR3 coding DNA: TGTGCCAGCAGTGAACCAGGGGGGGGAGGCACTGAAGCTTTCTTT.